This T cell receptor (beta chain) was identified during a study of T cells after yellow fever vaccination. General study findings and limits: Clonotypes appearing in both CD4 and CD8 compartments existed, and their share was small. Abundant clonotypes from the bulk population could contaminate FACS-sorted repertoires.

V shed 4 bases, J shed 3 bases, and the junction held 14 bases outside the gene matches. The CDR3 consists of 19 residues. As TCR cDNA was made by 5'RACE template switching, a universal primer site and UMIs were added. TCRdb redid the calling of the 5' RACE reads with MiXCR, one entry per CDR3 protein. Of a few hundred thousand distinct CDR3 sequences detected, about 10% appear once; the ten largest clones hold about 3%. A word on this clonotype: The antigen is undetermined.

The sequences come from CD4+ T cells sorted from PBMCs, collected 5 days after the yellow fever booster vaccination. This sequence was found in a man aged 18 to 30 who received the YFV17D yellow fever vaccine. V usage is TRBV12-3 or TRBV12-4 and J usage is TRBJ2-2; TRBD1 agrees at 10 bases. CDR3 in amino acids: CASSSPPTGGSVHTGELFF. The CDR3 bases are TGTGCCAGCAGTTCCCCCCCGACAGGGGGCTCGGTGCACACCGGGGAGCTGTTTTTT.